This TCR beta chain derives from a study of blood T cell repertoires in COVID-19. As for the study in general: COVID-19 samples from acute and convalescent phases originated in the United States, Italy and Spain. Sample material is recorded as cDNA or gDNA derived from T cells, B-cell-depleted T cells, or PBMCs.

The length of the CDR3 is 18 residues. Trimming took 3 bases from V and 0 from J, leaving 15 bases between them. Per the germline V gene, CDR1 is SGHTA and CDR2 is FQGNSA. As processed by the authors: Estimation of nucleated cell counts relied on the amplification of reference gene primers. Using immunoSEQ multiplex PCR, the repertoire was profiled, and TCRdb retains in-frame clones only, with some absent. Clonal size and the V and J genes are those of that table, whereas D and trimming came from the DNA. The sample lists approximately 35,000 clones; about 91% were seen once. The rearrangement joins TRBV7-2 to TRBJ2-6; TRBD2 is a possible D gene (6 bases). The clonotype comes from a woman in her seventies with active COVID-19. The sequencing input was peripheral blood. CDR3 sequence (DNA): TGTGCCAGCAGCTTGGTCCGTGGGGGGACCTCTGGGGCCAACGTCCTGACTTTC. This gives the protein CASSLVRGGTSGANVLTF.